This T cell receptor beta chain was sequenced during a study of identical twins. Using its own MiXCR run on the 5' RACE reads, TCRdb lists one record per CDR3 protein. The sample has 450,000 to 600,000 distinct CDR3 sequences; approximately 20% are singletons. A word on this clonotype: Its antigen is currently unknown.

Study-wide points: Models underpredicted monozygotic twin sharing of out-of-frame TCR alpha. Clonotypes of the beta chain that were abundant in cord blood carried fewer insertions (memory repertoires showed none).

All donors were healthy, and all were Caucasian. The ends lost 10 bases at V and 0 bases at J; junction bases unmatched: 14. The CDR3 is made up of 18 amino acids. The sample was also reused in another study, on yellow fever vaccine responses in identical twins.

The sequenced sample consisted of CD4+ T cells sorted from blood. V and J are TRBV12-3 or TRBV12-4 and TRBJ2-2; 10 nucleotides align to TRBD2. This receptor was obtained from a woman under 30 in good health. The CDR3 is CAIRSPSGRSANTGELFF. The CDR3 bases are TGTGCCATCAGGAGCCCTAGCGGGAGATCCGCGAACACCGGGGAGCTGTTTTTT.